These 13 T cell receptor beta chains came from one sample sequenced in a study of T cells in Graves' hyperthyroidism and ophthalmopathy. Amplified regions were TCR beta CDR3 sequences from RNA transcripts. RT-PCR in the first round (using the HTBI primer set) targeted the TCR CDR3. TCRdb recomputed calls from the multiplex PCR reads with MiXCR, one row per CDR3 protein. Of nearly 600,000 distinct CDR3 sequences detected, 12% to 15% appear once; the ten largest clones hold around 7%. Material: blood. All receptors come from a woman between 18 and 29 years old with Graves' ophthalmopathy.

This clonotype was detected a few times. The CDR3 is CASSMVDLRDYGYTF. The CDR3 DNA sequence: TGTGCCAGTAGTATGGTCGACTTACGAGACTATGGCTACACCTTC. This rearrangement joins TRBV19 to TRBJ1-2, with D unclear. The V end was cut by 3 bases, the J end by 3 bases, with 14 bases between. Germline assignment: CDR1 LNHDA and CDR2 SQIVND (reference sequence). The CDR3 sequence is 15 residues long.

This chain joins TRBV20-1 and TRBJ1-2, with TRBD1 matching 8 bases. Unmatched junction bases numbered 3, after V lost 3 bases and J lost 3 bases. Germline V CDR1 and CDR2: DFQATT, SNEGSKA (reference sequence). There are 13 residues in the CDR3. The CDR3 DNA follows: TGCAGTGCTAGCAGGGGGCTCGACTATGGCTACACCTTC. Its protein product is CSASRGLDYGYTF.

The chain has TRBV20-1 and TRBJ2-7; unclear D gene. Trimming stripped 6 bases from V and 4 bases from J, with 22 bases between. CDR3 length: 15 residues. In germline, CDR1 is DFQATT, CDR2 SNEGSKA (reference sequence). CDR3 DNA sequence: TGCAGTGCCACTCACCCAAACAAAAATAAATACGAGCAGTACTTC. Translated: CSATHPNKNKYEQYF.

V usage is TRBV6-6 and J usage is TRBJ1-1; D perhaps matches TRBD1 (5 bases). Germline V lookup: CDR1 MNHNY, CDR2 SVGAGI (reference sequence). Trimming left V 0 bases short and J 11 bases short, with 7 bases between. CDR3 size: 11 residues. CDR3: CASSYSGEAFF. CDR3 coding DNA: TGTGCCAGCAGTTACTCAGGGGAGGCTTTCTTT.

This clonotype was recorded once. A much larger clone differs by one base, so this may be a read error. The chain uses TRBV7-2 and TRBJ2-1; 11 bases match TRBD2. There are 19 residues in the CDR3. Germline-derived CDR1 and CDR2 are SGHTA and FQGNSA. This CDR3 reads CASSQSLGLAGRSYNEQLF. Written as DNA, the CDR3 is TGTGCCAGCAGCCAATCACTCGGACTAGCGGGTCGATCCTACAATGAGCAGCTCTTC.

A word on this clonotype: This may stem from a read error, because a much larger clone lies one nucleotide away. The V and J genes are TRBV20-1 and TRBJ1-5; TRBD1 agrees at 9 bases. CDR1 and CDR2 from the germline V gene are DFQATT and SNEGSKA (reference sequence). CDR3 length: 16 residues. The CDR3 region is CRASEQGALSNQPQHF. The CDR3 nucleotides are TGCAGGGCTAGTGAACAGGGGGCTTTGAGCAATCAGCCCCAGCATTTT.

V is TRBV4-2 and J is TRBJ2-7; 8 bases are a match to TRBD2. The CDR3 extends over 18 amino acids. Per the germline V gene, CDR1 is LGHNA and CDR2 is YNFKEQ. The V segment lost 0 bases and the J segment 2 bases; nucleotides outside the gene matches: 12. CDR3 coding DNA: TGTGCCAGCAGCCAAGATCCGCCCCGGGGGGGCACAACCTACGAGCAGTACTTC. It codes for CASSQDPPRGGTTYEQYF.

This clonotype was detected ten times or more. V usage is TRBV19 and J usage is TRBJ2-5; possible D gene TRBD2, 5 bases. The germline CDR1 and CDR2 sequences are LNHDA and SQIVND (reference sequence). The CDR3 is made up of 15 amino acids. V lost 5 bases and J lost 2, with 15 bases in between. CDR3 DNA: TGTGCCAGTAGTCCTCGGCTGGACTTACAAGAGACCCAGTACTTC. It is translated as CASSPRLDLQETQYF.

Comment on this clonotype: A much larger clone differs by one base, so this may be a read error. The conserved final phenylalanine or tryptophan is absent from the CDR3, which likely points to a read error. The chain joins TRBV3-1 to TRBJ2-3, with 8 positions matching TRBD2. CDR1 is LGHDT and CDR2 is YNNKEL in the germline V gene (reference sequence). J gave up 0 bases and V 0 bases, and 11 bases lay outside the gene matches. The CDR3 has 19 amino acids. The CDR3 DNA reads TGTGCCAGCAGCCAAGATGCTCTGGCTAGCGGGCTGAGCACAGATACGCAGTATCTT. The encoded protein is CASSQDALASGLSTDTQYL.

The rearrangement links TRBV5-6 to TRBJ2-1; D gene ambiguous. The germline CDR1 and CDR2 sequences are SGHDT and YYEEEE. The V end was cut by 0 bases, the J end by 4 bases, with 5 bases between. The CDR3 length is 13 residues. Written as DNA, the CDR3 is TGTGCCAGCAGCTTGGCGAATTACAATGAGCAGTTCTTC. Protein: CASSLANYNEQFF.

This clonotype has more than one count but fewer than ten. The V and J genes are TRBV19 and TRBJ1-1; TRBD1 matches 7 bases. The V gene's germline CDR1 is LNHDA and CDR2 SQIVND (reference sequence). J gave up 4 bases and V 5 bases, and 7 bases lay outside the gene matches. The CDR3 spans 14 residues. This CDR3 reads CASSVTGVSTEAFF. The CDR3 coding sequence is TGTGCCAGTAGTGTAACAGGGGTTTCCACTGAAGCTTTCTTT. The full variable domain, completed using reference TRBV19 and TRBJ1-1, is DGGITQSPKYLFRKEGQNVTLSCEQNLNHDAMYWYRQDPGQGLRLIYYSQIVNDFQKGDIAEGYSVSREKKESFPLTVTSAQKNPTAFYLCASSVTGVSTEAFFGQGTRLTVV.

The rearrangement links TRBV20-1 to TRBJ2-1; D assignment may be TRBD1 or TRBD2 (5 bases each). Trimming took 3 bases from V and 9 from J, leaving 12 bases between them. CDR1 and CDR2 from the germline V gene are DFQATT and SNEGSKA (reference sequence). The CDR3 length is 12 residues. The CDR3 DNA reads as TGCAGTGCTAGGGGGGACGGTGGTGAGCAGTTCTTC. It is translated as CSARGDGGEQFF.

The chain uses TRBV20-1 and TRBJ2-7, with 10 nucleotides matching TRBD1. V gave up 2 bases and J gave up 3 bases; unmatched junction bases: 10. Germline V gene lookup returns CDR1 DFQATT and CDR2 SNEGSKA (reference sequence). The CDR3 contains 16 residues. The CDR3 DNA is TGCAGTGCTAGATCCCTCCTCGACAGGGGGCTCTACGAGCAGTACTTC. It encodes CSARSLLDRGLYEQYF.